This record covers a single TCR beta chain. This entry comes from a study of blood T cell repertoires in COVID-19. V lost 6 bases, J lost 4 bases, and 11 bases stayed unmatched. This CDR3 comprises 16 residues. Germline CDR1 and CDR2: SEHNR and FQNEAQ (reference sequence). Original data processing: Amplifying reference gene primers gave estimates of nucleated cell counts. Assay: immunoSEQ multiplex PCR; the TCRdb copy retains only in-frame clones and omits some. The V and J calls and the clone size are those of that table, but D and trimming were determined from the DNA. Of more than 65,000 clones listed, roughly 89% are singletons.

The sequence was collected from an elderly woman with active or convalescent COVID-19. Sequenced: peripheral blood. The gene calls are TRBV7-9 and TRBJ1-3, with 8 positions matching TRBD1. The CDR3 region is CASSSTRGRRGNTIYF. The CDR3 DNA follows: TGTGCCAGCAGTTCGACCAGGGGGCGCCGAGGAAACACCATATATTTT.